This T cell receptor beta chain came from a study of cytotoxic CD8 clonotypes in ibrutinib-treated CLL. In the study overall: After median roughly 68 months, roughly 15 stayed in remission, approximately twelve progressed; responses around 24 partial, 2 complete. The response samples were taken once patients had been treated for a median of approximately 13 months, range 6 to 36.

Turning to this clone: The antigen is not known.

Study-level points and caveats: Baseline values of clonality outstripped age-matched healthy donors and followed circulating CD8+ T-cell counts.

Clones were sequenced by immunoSEQ multiplex PCR, and TCRdb holds only the in-frame ones, with some missing. The table has about 26,000 clones, roughly 85% seen once. Specimen: PBMCs, collected after 24 months of ibrutinib treatment. This sequence was found in a human donor with chronic lymphocytic leukemia.

For the CDR3, the DNA is TGTGCCAGCAATCCGGGTAGAAGGGAGACCCAGTACTTC. This codes for CASNPGRRETQYF. The rearrangement uses TRBV28 and TRBJ2-5; D gene unclear. There are 13 residues in the CDR3. V was pared by 7 bases and J by 5 bases, with 14 bases between. The germline V gene encodes CDR1 MDHEN and CDR2 SYDVKM.